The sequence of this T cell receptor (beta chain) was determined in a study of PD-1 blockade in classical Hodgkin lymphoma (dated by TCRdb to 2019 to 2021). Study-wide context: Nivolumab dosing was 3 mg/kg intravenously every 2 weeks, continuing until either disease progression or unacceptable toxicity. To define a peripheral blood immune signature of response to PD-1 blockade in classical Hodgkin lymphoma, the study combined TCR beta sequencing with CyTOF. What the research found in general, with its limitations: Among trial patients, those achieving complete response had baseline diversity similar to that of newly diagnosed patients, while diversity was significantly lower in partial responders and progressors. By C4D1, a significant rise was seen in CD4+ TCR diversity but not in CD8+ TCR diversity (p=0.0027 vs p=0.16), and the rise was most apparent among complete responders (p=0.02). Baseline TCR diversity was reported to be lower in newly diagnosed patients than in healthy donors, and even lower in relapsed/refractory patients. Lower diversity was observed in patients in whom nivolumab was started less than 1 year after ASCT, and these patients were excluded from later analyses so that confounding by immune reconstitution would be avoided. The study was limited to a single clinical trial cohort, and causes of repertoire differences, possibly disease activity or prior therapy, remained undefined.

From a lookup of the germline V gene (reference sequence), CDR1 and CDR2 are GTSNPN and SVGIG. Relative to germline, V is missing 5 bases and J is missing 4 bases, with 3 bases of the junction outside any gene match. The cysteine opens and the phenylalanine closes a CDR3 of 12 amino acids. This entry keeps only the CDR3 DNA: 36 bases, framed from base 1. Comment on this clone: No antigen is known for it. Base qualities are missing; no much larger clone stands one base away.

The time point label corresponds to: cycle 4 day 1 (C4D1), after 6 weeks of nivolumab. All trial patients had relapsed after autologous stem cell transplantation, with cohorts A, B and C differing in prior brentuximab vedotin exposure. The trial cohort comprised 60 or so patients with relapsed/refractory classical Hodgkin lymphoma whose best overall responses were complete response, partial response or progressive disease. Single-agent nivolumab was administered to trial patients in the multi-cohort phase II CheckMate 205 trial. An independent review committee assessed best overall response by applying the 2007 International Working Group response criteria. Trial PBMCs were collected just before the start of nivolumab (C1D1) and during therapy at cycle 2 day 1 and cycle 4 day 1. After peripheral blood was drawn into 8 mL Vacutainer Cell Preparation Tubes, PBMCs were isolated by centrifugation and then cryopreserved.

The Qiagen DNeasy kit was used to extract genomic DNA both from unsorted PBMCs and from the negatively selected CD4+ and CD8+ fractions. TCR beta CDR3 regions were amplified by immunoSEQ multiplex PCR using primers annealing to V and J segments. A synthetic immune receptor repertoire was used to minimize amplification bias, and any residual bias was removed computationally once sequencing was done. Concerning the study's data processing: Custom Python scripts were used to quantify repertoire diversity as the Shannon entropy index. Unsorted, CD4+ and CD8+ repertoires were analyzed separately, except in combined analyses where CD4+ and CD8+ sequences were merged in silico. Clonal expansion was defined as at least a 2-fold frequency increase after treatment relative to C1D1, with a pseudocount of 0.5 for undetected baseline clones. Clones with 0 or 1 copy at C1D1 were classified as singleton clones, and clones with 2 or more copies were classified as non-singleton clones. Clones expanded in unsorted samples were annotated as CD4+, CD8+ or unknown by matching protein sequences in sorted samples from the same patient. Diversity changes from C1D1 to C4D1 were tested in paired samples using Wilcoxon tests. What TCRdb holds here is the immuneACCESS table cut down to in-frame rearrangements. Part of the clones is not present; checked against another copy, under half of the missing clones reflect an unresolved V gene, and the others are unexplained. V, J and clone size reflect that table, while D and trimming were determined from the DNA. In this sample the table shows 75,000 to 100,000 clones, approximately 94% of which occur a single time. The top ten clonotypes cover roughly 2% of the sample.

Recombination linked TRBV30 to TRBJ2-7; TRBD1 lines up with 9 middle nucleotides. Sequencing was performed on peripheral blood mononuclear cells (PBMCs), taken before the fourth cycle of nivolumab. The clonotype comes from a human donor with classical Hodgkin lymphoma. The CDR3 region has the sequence CAWGQGKYEQYF. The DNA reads TGTGCCTGGGGACAGGGGAAATACGAGCAGTACTTC.